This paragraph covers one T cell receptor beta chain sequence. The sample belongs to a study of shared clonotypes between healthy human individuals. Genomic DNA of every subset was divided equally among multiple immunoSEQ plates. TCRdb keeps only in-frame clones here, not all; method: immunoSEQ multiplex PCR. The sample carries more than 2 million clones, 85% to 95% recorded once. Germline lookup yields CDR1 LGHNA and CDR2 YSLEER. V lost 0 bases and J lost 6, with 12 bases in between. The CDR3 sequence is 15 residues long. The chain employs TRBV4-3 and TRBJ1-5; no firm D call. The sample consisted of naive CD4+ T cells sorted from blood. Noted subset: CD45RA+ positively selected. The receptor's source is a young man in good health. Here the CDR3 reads CASSQDSAGGQPQHF. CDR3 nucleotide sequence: TGCGCCAGCAGCCAAGACTCGGCCGGTGGTCAGCCCCAGCATTTT.